These 26 T cell receptor beta chains originate from one sample sequenced in a study of blood T cell repertoires in COVID-19. The method was immunoSEQ multiplex PCR; TCRdb's version includes in-frame clones alone and lacks a portion of them. The sample lists some 180,000 clones; approximately 92% were seen once. The sample was peripheral blood. These receptors were taken from a middle-aged man with acute or convalescent COVID-19.

The chain joins TRBV9 to TRBJ1-4; the D gene is possibly TRBD1 (6 bases). This CDR3 comprises 15 residues. CDR1 is SGDLS, CDR2 YYNGEE, per germline. Between the trimmed V and J ends, which lost 4 bases and 4 bases, there was a span of 14 bases. The CDR3 region has the DNA TGTGCCAGCAGCCCCTGGGGGCAGGGTAATGAAAAACTGTTTTTT. Translated: CASSPWGQGNEKLFF.

The J gene is TRBJ1-5, the V gene TRBV6-2 or TRBV6-3; D ambiguous. Germline assignment: CDR1 MNHEY and CDR2 SVGEGT. Trimming shortened V by 5 bases and J by 0 bases, and 11 bases separated the two germline ends. The CDR3 is made up of 15 amino acids. CDR3: CASSEGQHSNQPQHF. CDR3 DNA: TGTGCCAGCAGTGAGGGTCAGCATAGCAATCAGCCCCAGCATTTT.

The chain is built from TRBV5-1 and TRBJ2-3; 7 bases match TRBD1. Germline CDR1 is SGHRS and CDR2 is YFSETQ. V shed 5 bases and J 1 base; nucleotides not matched to a gene: 7. This CDR3 spans 15 amino acids. The CDR3 region is CASSLEQGGTDTQYF. The CDR3 DNA sequence: TGCGCCAGCAGTCTGGAGCAGGGGGGCACAGATACGCAGTATTTT.

The rearrangement links TRBV7-9 to TRBJ1-2; D is unresolved. Germline V gene data show CDR1 as SEHNR and CDR2 as FQNEAQ (reference sequence). Trimming took off 1 base at V and 4 bases at J, with 7 bases between the two ends. This CDR3 region has 13 residues. The DNA for the CDR3 is TGTGCCAGCAGCTTAGTCACTTTCTATGGCTACACCTTC. Translation gives CASSLVTFYGYTF. Full variable domain (missing parts from reference TRBV7-9 and TRBJ1-2): DTGVSQNPRHKITKRGQNVTFRCDPISEHNRLYWYRQTLGQGPEFLTYFQNEAQLEKSRLLSDRFSAERPKGSFSTLEIQRTEQGDSAMYLCASSLVTFYGYTFGSGTRLTVV.

The chain employs TRBV27 and TRBJ2-2; D gene ambiguous. This CDR3 spans 13 amino acids. V was shortened by 6 bases and J by 2 bases, with 7 bases between the two germline ends. Germline loops: CDR1 MNHEY, CDR2 SMNVEV (reference sequence). The CDR3 sequence: CASRNLNTGELFF. In DNA form, the CDR3 reads TGTGCCAGCAGAAACCTAAACACCGGGGAGCTGTTTTTT.

The chain links TRBV29-1 to TRBJ2-2; 8 bases line up with TRBD1. The CDR3 has 14 residues. CDR1 and CDR2 from the germline V gene are SQVTM and ANQGSEA. V lost 2 bases to trimming and J lost 7 bases; unmatched junction nucleotides: 6. The CDR3 coding sequence is TGCAGCGTTGAATTCGGGACAGGCGGCGGGGAGCTGTTTTTT. This sequence encodes CSVEFGTGGGELFF.

The rearrangement joins TRBV7-6 to TRBJ1-2; TRBD1 aligns across 7 bases. There are 16 residues in the CDR3. Germline V lookup: CDR1 SGHVS, CDR2 FNYEAQ. V gave up 1 base and J gave up 3 bases; unmatched junction bases: 8. CDR3 sequence: CASSLGPQGFDYGYTF. CDR3 DNA: TGTGCCAGCAGCTTAGGCCCACAGGGGTTCGACTATGGCTACACCTTC.

This chain joins TRBV6-6 and TRBJ1-2; the match to TRBD1 covers 8 bases. The CDR3 covers 15 residues. CDR1 and CDR2 from the germline V gene are MNHNY and SVGAGI (reference sequence). The junction had 8 bases not matched to a gene; V was cut back by 6 bases and J by 2 bases. Here the CDR3 DNA reads TGTGCCAGCAGAGATGACAGGGGCCAGAACTATGGCTACACCTTC. This encodes CASRDDRGQNYGYTF.

The DNA of the CDR3 is TGTGCCACCATGATGGGGACTAGCGGGGCGCAAGAGACCCAGTACTTC. Translation: CATMMGTSGAQETQYF. The genes are TRBV15 and TRBJ2-5; 13 nucleotides match TRBD2. The CDR3 contains 16 residues. Germline CDR1 is LNHNV and CDR2 is YYDKDF (reference sequence). V lost 7 bases, J lost 2 bases, and 7 bases stayed unmatched.

This rearrangement joins TRBV7-9 to TRBJ1-5, with TRBD1 as a possible D gene (5 bases). V was pared by 3 bases and J by 9 bases, with 12 bases between. There are 13 residues in the CDR3. Germline values: CDR1 SEHNR, CDR2 FQNEAQ (reference sequence). CDR3 amino acids: CASSLDTQGPQHF. The CDR3 DNA follows: TGTGCCAGCAGCTTGGACACCCAAGGGCCCCAGCATTTT.

This sequence joins TRBV20-1 and TRBJ2-7, with D tentatively TRBD2 (5 bases). CDR3 length equals 11 residues. Germline CDR1 reads DFQATT; CDR2 reads SNEGSKA (reference sequence). With 6 bases removed from V and 1 base from J, the gap between germline ends came to 7 bases. The CDR3 region has the DNA TGCAGTGCCGGGAAGTCCTACGAGCAGTACTTC. This translates into CSAGKSYEQYF.

This sequence joins TRBV7-9 and TRBJ2-3, with 11 bases identical to TRBD2. This CDR3 has 15 amino acids. Trimming took 5 bases from V and 4 from J; bases not matched to a gene: 5. Per germline, CDR1 SEHNR and CDR2 FQNEAQ (reference sequence). CDR3: CASSLSGGAADTQYF. The CDR3 region has the DNA TGTGCCAGCAGCCTTAGCGGGGGGGCCGCAGATACGCAGTATTTT.

This clone was recorded only once. The chain employs TRBV28 and TRBJ1-1, with D possibly matching TRBD1 (5 bases). This CDR3 spans 16 amino acids. Trimming shortened V by 3 bases and J by 0 bases, and 14 bases separated the two germline ends. Germline V gene lookup returns CDR1 MDHEN and CDR2 SYDVKM. As DNA, the CDR3 is TGTGCCAGCAGTTTCGTCCAGGGATACATGAACACTGAAGCTTTCTTT. Amino acid sequence: CASSFVQGYMNTEAFF.

The chain links TRBV29-1 to TRBJ2-7; 7 positions match TRBD1. Germline V CDR1 and CDR2: SQVTM, ANQGSEA. The CDR3 contains 13 residues. V trimming: 7 bases; J trimming: 0 bases; junction bases outside the gene matches: 6. In DNA, the CDR3 is TGCAGCGCTGCGACAGGGAGCTCCTACGAGCAGTACTTC. Amino acids: CSAATGSSYEQYF.

This chain links TRBV29-1 with TRBJ2-1; possible D gene TRBD1, 5 bases. This CDR3 is 13 amino acids long. The germline V and J ends were trimmed by 4 bases and 4 bases, with 11 bases remaining between them. Germline CDR1 reads SQVTM; CDR2 reads ANQGSEA. This CDR3 reads CSVAIQGYNEQFF. The CDR3 nucleotides are TGCAGCGTTGCAATTCAGGGTTACAATGAGCAGTTCTTC.

Regarding this clone: Mismatch with germline at one junction end may stem from a read error. This chain joins TRBV7-7 and TRBJ2-3; TRBD1 is a possible D gene (5 bases). This CDR3 has 13 residues. From germline, CDR1 is SSHAT and CDR2 FNYEAQ (reference sequence). As DNA, the CDR3 is TGTGCTAGCAGCTTGGGGCTTGTAGATACGCAGTATTTT. The encoded protein is CASSLGLVDTQYF.

This clone appeared a single time. The chain joins TRBV9 to TRBJ2-5; a possible D gene is TRBD2 (6 bases). The germline V gene encodes CDR1 SGDLS and CDR2 YYNGEE. Trimming took off 2 bases at V and 2 bases at J, with 13 bases between the two ends. The CDR3 loop spans 15 amino acids. The CDR3 DNA follows: TGTGCCAGCAGCGTCCTCTACAGCGGGCAAGAGACCCAGTACTTC. Protein sequence: CASSVLYSGQETQYF.

This clone was detected only once. The chain combines TRBV28 with TRBJ2-1; 7 nucleotides align to TRBD2. V lost 3 bases to trimming and J lost 0 bases; unmatched junction nucleotides: 11. The germline CDR1 and CDR2 sequences are MDHEN and SYDVKM. The length of the CDR3 is 18 residues. Written as DNA, the CDR3 is TGTGCCAGCAGTTTTGGGACTGGAGCGGGAAGCTCCTACAATGAGCAGTTCTTC. Its translation is CASSFGTGAGSSYNEQFF.

This clone was observed once. This chain links TRBV7-2 with TRBJ2-2, with D possibly TRBD1 on 6 matching bases. The CDR3 contains 15 residues. The V gene lost 5 bases and the J gene lost 7 bases, with 17 bases spanning the gap. Per the germline V gene, CDR1 is SGHTA and CDR2 is FQGNSA. CDR3 nucleotides: TGTGCCAGCAGCACGAAAACAGGGTCGATCGGGGAGCTGTTTTTT. Residues: CASSTKTGSIGELFF.

V and J are TRBV19 and TRBJ2-1; tentative D call: TRBD1 (6 bases). The germline V gene encodes CDR1 LNHDA and CDR2 SQIVND (reference sequence). The V gene lost 7 bases and the J gene lost 5 bases, with 18 bases spanning the gap. The CDR3 totals 15 residues. The CDR3 is CASTLGGHINNEQFF. DNA of the CDR3: TGTGCCAGTACCCTAGGGGGACACATTAACAATGAGCAGTTCTTC.

The chain joins TRBV27 to TRBJ1-5, with a weak D call TRBD1 (5 bases). The CDR3 consists of 13 residues. Trimming stripped 5 bases from V and 2 bases from J, with 7 bases between. The germline CDR1 and CDR2 sequences are MNHEY and SMNVEV (reference sequence). The chain's CDR3 is CASSTRGNQPQHF. In DNA, the CDR3 is TGTGCCAGCAGTACCAGGGGCAATCAGCCCCAGCATTTT.

J is TRBJ2-3 and V is TRBV4-2, with 8 bases aligning to TRBD2. Germline CDR1 is LGHNA and CDR2 is YNFKEQ. Unmatched junction bases numbered 9, after V lost 3 bases and J lost 4 bases. The CDR3 runs 16 residues. The CDR3 coding sequence is TGTGCCAGCAGCCAGGGACTAGGGGGTCTTGCAGATACGCAGTATTTT. Translated, it gives CASSQGLGGLADTQYF.

The chain employs TRBV7-3 and TRBJ2-2, with 9 bases fitting TRBD1. The CDR3 runs to 16 residues. Germline loops: CDR1 SGHTA, CDR2 FQGTGA. V lost 5 bases to trimming and J lost 2 bases; unmatched junction nucleotides: 6. CDR3 in DNA: TGTGCCAGCAGCCAGGACAGGGGCAGAAACACCGGGGAGCTGTTTTTT. Translating it yields CASSQDRGRNTGELFF.

V usage is TRBV9 and J usage is TRBJ1-2; D gene ambiguous. The CDR3 is 13 amino acids. Looked up from germline, CDR1 is SGDLS and CDR2 is YYNGEE. The V end was cut by 0 bases, the J end by 8 bases, with 11 bases between. The CDR3 DNA is TGTGCCAGCAGCGTAGGCGGTGGGTCGGGCTACACCTTC. Residues: CASSVGGGSGYTF.

The chain joins TRBV28 to TRBJ1-2; D perhaps matches TRBD1 (6 bases). CDR3 length: 13 residues. CDR1 and CDR2 (germline): MDHEN, SYDVKM. Trimming shortened V by 6 bases and J by 5 bases, and 13 bases separated the two germline ends. CDR3 DNA: TGTGCCAGCAGAGACCCAAGGGGGTATGGCTACACCTTC. Translating it yields CASRDPRGYGYTF.

V usage is TRBV29-1 and J usage is TRBJ2-7; 12 nucleotides align to TRBD2. The V gene end was trimmed by 5 bases and the J gene end by 4 bases; junction bases not matched to a gene: 6. From germline, CDR1 is SQVTM and CDR2 ANQGSEA. This CDR3 is 14 amino acids long. The CDR3 DNA sequence: TGCAGCGTTTTCGGACTAGCGGGACCGTACGAGCAGTACTTC. This codes for CSVFGLAGPYEQYF.